The rows below give T cell receptor beta chains drawn from one sample of a study of blood T cell repertoires in COVID-19. The assay was immunoSEQ multiplex PCR, and TCRdb's table has in-frame clones only and misses some. The data contain around 140,000 clones, 84% of them singletons. Specimen: peripheral blood. Receptors were obtained from a man in his 60s with active or convalescent COVID-19. CDR3s include the opening cysteine and the closing phenylalanine or tryptophan. The D gene is left open where the match is weak. Not all rows give a size; the values are once, few, many and, for expanded clones, a class.

abundance	v_gene	j_gene	d_gene	CDR3nt	CDR3aa
.	TRBV6-5	TRBJ2-7	.	TGTGCCAGCAGTAACCCGGGACAATCCTACGAGCAGTACTTC	CASSNPGQSYEQYF
.	TRBV24-1	TRBJ1-1	TRBD1	TGTGCCACCAGTGCAACCTCCGGGACAGGGGCAAAAATGAACACTGAAGCTTTCTTT	CATSATSGTGAKMNTEAFF
few	TRBV18	TRBJ1-1	.	TGTGCCAGCTCACCACGCACTGGGAACACTGAAGCTTTCTTT	CASSPRTGNTEAFF
.	TRBV7-8	TRBJ2-1	.	TGTGCCAGCAGCTCCCAGGGGGGCCGAAATGAGCAGTTCTTC	CASSSQGGRNEQFF
few	TRBV12-3/TRBV12-4	TRBJ2-3	.	TGTGCCAGCAGTTTATCCCAAGATACGCAGTATTTT	CASSLSQDTQYF
.	TRBV23-1	TRBJ2-7	TRBD1	TGCGCCAGCAGTCAACCAATTGTCCGGGACAGCTCCTACGAGCAGTACTTC	CASSQPIVRDSSYEQYF
few	TRBV12-3/TRBV12-4	TRBJ1-6	.	TGTGCCAGCAGTCCGACAGAAAATTCACCCCTCCACTTT	CASSPTENSPLHF
.	TRBV29-1	TRBJ1-1	.	TGCAGCGTTGTGGGGGGGAGTGGCACTGAAGCTTTCTTT	CSVVGGSGTEAFF
.	TRBV28	TRBJ1-5	TRBD1	TGTGCCAGCAGTCCTCCAGGGGGCCGTCAGCCCCAGCATTTT	CASSPPGGRQPQHF
.	TRBV20-1	TRBJ2-5	.	TGCAGTGCTAGAGCTCGGGAGACCCAGTACTTC	CSARARETQYF
.	TRBV12-3/TRBV12-4	TRBJ1-1	.	TGTGCCAGCGCCTGGGGGGGGAACACTGAAGCTTTCTTT	CASAWGGNTEAFF
.	TRBV4-3	TRBJ1-2	TRBD1	TGCGCCAGCAGCCAAGCCGGGACAGGGGAATATGGCTACACCTTC	CASSQAGTGEYGYTF
.	TRBV5-6	TRBJ2-7	TRBD1	TGTGCCAGCAGCTGGGGGGCCGGGACAGGGGATTCCTACGAGCAGTACTTC	CASSWGAGTGDSYEQYF
.	TRBV28	TRBJ1-4	.	TGTGCCAGCAGGCTGCTGCCACGGGGTGAAAAACTGTTTTTT	CASRLLPRGEKLFF
.	TRBV7-9	TRBJ1-1	.	TGTGCCAGCAGCTTAGATATAGGGGCCCACACTGAAGCTTTCTTT	CASSLDIGAHTEAFF
.	TRBV13	TRBJ1-2	.	TGTGCCAGCAGCTTAATGGCAGGGAACAACTATGGCTACACCTTC	CASSLMAGNNYGYTF
.	TRBV6-1	TRBJ1-6	TRBD1	TGTGCCAGCAGTGAATCGTACAGGGGAGGTTCACCCCTCCACTTT	CASSESYRGGSPLHF
once	TRBV4-1	TRBJ1-5	TRBD1	TGCGCCAGCAGCCATAGGGGACAGGGTATCAATCAGCCCCAGCATTTT	CASSHRGQGINQPQHF
.	TRBV5-8	TRBJ2-6	.	TGTGCCAGCAGCTTTATCGCAGGCCCCACGGGGGCCAACGTCCTGACTTTC	CASSFIAGPTGANVLTF
.	TRBV7-2	TRBJ2-1	.	TGTGCCAGCAGCCCTAGCCTGGGGAAGGGTGAGCAGTTCTTC	CASSPSLGKGEQFF
.	TRBV5-1	TRBJ2-6	TRBD1	TGCGCCAGCAGCTTACCCGGGACAGGGTCCTCTGGGGCCAACGTCCTGACTTTC	CASSLPGTGSSGANVLTF
.	TRBV28	TRBJ1-5	.	TGTGCCAGCAGTTTAAGTTCTCAGGGTTCACCTCGGCGGCCCCAGCATTTT	CASSLSSQGSPRRPQHF
.	TRBV5-4	TRBJ2-7	.	TGTGCCAGCAGCAGGATGGGGAGAGCCTACGAGCAGTACTTC	CASSRMGRAYEQYF
.	TRBV6-5	TRBJ1-2	TRBD1	TGTGCCAGCAGTTCACAGGGGGGCTACACCTTC	CASSSQGGYTF
.	TRBV4-3	TRBJ1-2	TRBD1	TGCGCCAGCAGCGGGACAGGGAGGGATGGCTACACCTTC	CASSGTGRDGYTF
.	TRBV7-2	TRBJ1-2	.	TGTGCCAGCAGCTTAGTCAGGGGCGATGGCTACACCTTC	CASSLVRGDGYTF
.	TRBV6-2/TRBV6-3	TRBJ1-1	.	TGTGCCAGCAGTTCCGCCTTGGGAGGGACTGAAGCTTTCTTT	CASSSALGGTEAFF
.	TRBV6-5	TRBJ1-2	.	TGTGCCAGCAGCCCGGGAGGGGCGCAGAACTATGGCTACACCTTC	CASSPGGAQNYGYTF
once	TRBV6-1	TRBJ2-1	.	TGTGCCAGCAGTGAACAGGGGTCTGAGCAGTTCTTC	CASSEQGSEQFF
.	TRBV6-5	TRBJ1-5	.	TGTGCCAGCAGACCTGCCACGGGGGGCGCGCAGCCCCAGCATTTT	CASRPATGGAQPQHF
.	TRBV7-2	TRBJ1-2	.	TGTGCCAGCAGCTTACGACAGGTCAGGGACTATGGCTACACCTTC	CASSLRQVRDYGYTF
.	TRBV6-2/TRBV6-3	TRBJ2-1	.	TGTGCCAGCAGTTACTCGTCGGAGCTCAATGAGCAGTTCTTC	CASSYSSELNEQFF
.	TRBV10-2	TRBJ2-1	TRBD2	TGCGCCAGTCGGACTAGCGGGGGGGCCTCCTACAATGAGCAGTTCTTC	CASRTSGGASYNEQFF
.	TRBV27	TRBJ2-3	TRBD2	TGTGCCAGCAGTTTGGCGGGAGCCACAGATACGCAGTATTTT	CASSLAGATDTQYF
.	TRBV30	TRBJ2-3	.	TGTGCCTGGAGTGTTGGGCAGGGGAGCACAGATACGCAGTATTTT	CAWSVGQGSTDTQYF
.	TRBV18	TRBJ2-5	TRBD1	TGTGCCAGCTCACCGGGACAGGGAACGGGGACCCAGTACTTC	CASSPGQGTGTQYF
.	TRBV2	TRBJ2-2	.	TGTGCCAGCAAACGAGGCGACACCGGGGAGCTGTTTTTT	CASKRGDTGELFF
.	TRBV11-2	TRBJ1-3	TRBD1	TGTGCCAGCAGCACGACAGGGAGTGGAAACACCATATATTTT	CASSTTGSGNTIYF
few	TRBV2	TRBJ2-1	.	TGTGCCAGCAGCGACGGGTACAATGAGCAGTTCTTC	CASSDGYNEQFF
.	TRBV7-2	TRBJ2-5	TRBD2	TGTGCCAGCAGCTTAATTCGAGCGGGGGGCCAAGAGACCCAGTACTTC	CASSLIRAGGQETQYF
.	TRBV5-6	TRBJ1-2	TRBD1	TGTGCCAGCAGCTTGGGACAGGGCGGCTATGGCTACACCTTC	CASSLGQGGYGYTF
.	TRBV14	TRBJ1-1	.	TGTGCCAGCAGCCAAGATCTAGGCTTTGAGGCTTTCTTT	CASSQDLGFEAFF
.	TRBV14	TRBJ1-2	TRBD1	TGTGCCAGCAGCACCAGGACAGGGGGCTTTGGCTACACCTTC	CASSTRTGGFGYTF
.	TRBV27	TRBJ2-7	.	TGTGCCAGCAGTTTGGGGCAGGTCAGCTACGAGCAGTACTTC	CASSLGQVSYEQYF
few	TRBV19	TRBJ1-5	.	TGTGCCAGTAGTAGGGGGGGTTCACCCAATCAGCCCCAGCATTTT	CASSRGGSPNQPQHF
.	TRBV27	TRBJ2-5	.	TGTGCCAGCAGTTCACAGACAGGAAGAGAGACCCAGTACTTC	CASSSQTGRETQYF
.	TRBV27	TRBJ2-1	.	TGTGCCAGCAGTCCTCTTTCGGGGGGCAGCTACAATGAGCAGTTCTTC	CASSPLSGGSYNEQFF
.	TRBV7-2	TRBJ2-5	TRBD2	TGTGCCAGCAGCTTAGGAGGACTAGCGGGTGTCAAAGAGACCCAGTACTTC	CASSLGGLAGVKETQYF
.	TRBV7-9	TRBJ1-1	.	TGTGCCAGCAGCGACGAGTACAGGAAAGCTTTCTTT	CASSDEYRKAFF
.	TRBV18	TRBJ1-6	TRBD1	TGTGCCAGCTCATCCACCTTGGACAGGTATAATTCACCCCTCCACTTT	CASSSTLDRYNSPLHF
.	TRBV18	TRBJ1-2	TRBD1	TGTGCCAGCTCACTCAAGACAGGGAATGGCTACACCTTC	CASSLKTGNGYTF
.	TRBV11-3	TRBJ2-5	TRBD2	TGTGCCAGCAGCTTAGACGGGGGGGCGGAAGAGACCCAGTACTTC	CASSLDGGAEETQYF
.	TRBV3-1/TRBV3-2	TRBJ1-6	.	TGTGCCAGCAGCCCCGCCCGCGGGGATTCACCCCTCCACTTT	CASSPARGDSPLHF